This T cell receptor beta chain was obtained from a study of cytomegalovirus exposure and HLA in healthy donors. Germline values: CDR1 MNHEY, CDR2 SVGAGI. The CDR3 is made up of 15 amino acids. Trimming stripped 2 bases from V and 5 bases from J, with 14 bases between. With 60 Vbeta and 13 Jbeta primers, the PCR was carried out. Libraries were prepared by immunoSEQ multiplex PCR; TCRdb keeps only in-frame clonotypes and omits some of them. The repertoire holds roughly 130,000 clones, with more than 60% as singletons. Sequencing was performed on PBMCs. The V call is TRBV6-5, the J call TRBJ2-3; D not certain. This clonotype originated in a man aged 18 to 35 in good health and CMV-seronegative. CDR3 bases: TGTGCCAGCAGTTACGTAGGCGGAACCCGAGATACGCAGTATTTT. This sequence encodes CASSYVGGTRDTQYF.